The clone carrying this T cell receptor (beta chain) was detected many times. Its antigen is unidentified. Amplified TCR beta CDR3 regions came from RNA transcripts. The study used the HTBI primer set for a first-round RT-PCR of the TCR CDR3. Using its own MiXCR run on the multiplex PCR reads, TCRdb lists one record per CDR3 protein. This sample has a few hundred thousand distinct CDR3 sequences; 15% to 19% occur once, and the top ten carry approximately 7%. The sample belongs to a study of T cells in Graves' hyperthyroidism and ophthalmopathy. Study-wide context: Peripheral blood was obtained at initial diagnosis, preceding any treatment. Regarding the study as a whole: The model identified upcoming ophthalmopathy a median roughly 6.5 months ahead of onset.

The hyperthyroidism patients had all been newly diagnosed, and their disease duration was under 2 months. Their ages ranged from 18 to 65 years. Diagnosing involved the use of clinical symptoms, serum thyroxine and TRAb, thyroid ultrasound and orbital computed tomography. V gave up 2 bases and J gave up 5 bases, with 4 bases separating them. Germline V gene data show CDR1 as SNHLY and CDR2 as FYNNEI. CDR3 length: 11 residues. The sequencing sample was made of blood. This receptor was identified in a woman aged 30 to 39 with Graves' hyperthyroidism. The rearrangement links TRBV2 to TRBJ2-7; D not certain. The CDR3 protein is CASSEINEQYF. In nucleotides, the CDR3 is TGTGCCAGCAGTGAAATCAACGAGCAGTACTTC.